One and the same sample provided the 6 T cell receptor beta chains below, sequenced in a study of T-cell reconstitution after alpha-beta-depleted transplantation in children. Library preparation (for TCRbeta) was performed with unique molecular identifiers. TCRdb redid the calling of the PCR reads with MiXCR, one entry per CDR3 protein. The sample includes approximately 350,000 distinct CDR3 sequences, roughly 13% of them seen just once. The starting material was PBMCs, obtained from the stem cell graft. Receptor source: a human donor who donated a stem cell graft to a child with Fanconi anemia.

V gene TRBV3-1 combines with J gene TRBJ1-4, with 7 bases matching TRBD1. V shed 0 bases and J 2 bases; nucleotides not matched to a gene: 0. The germline V gene encodes CDR1 LGHDT and CDR2 YNNKEL (reference sequence). The CDR3 is 15 amino acids. CDR3 protein: CASSQEGGTNEKLFF. CDR3 sequence (DNA): TGTGCCAGCAGCCAAGAAGGGGGCACTAATGAAAAACTGTTTTTT. Based on the CDR3 plus reference TRBV3-1 and TRBJ1-4, the full variable domain is DTAVSQTPKYLVTQMGNDKSIKCEQNLGHDTMYWYKQDSKKFLKIMFSYNNKELIINETVPNRFSPKSPDKAHLNLHINSLELGDSAVYFCASSQEGGTNEKLFFGSGTQLSVL.

The J gene is TRBJ2-1, the V gene TRBV12-3 or TRBV12-4; maybe TRBD1 (7 bases). Trimming removed 5 bases at V and 5 bases at J, with 16 bases between. CDR3 length equals 15 residues. The CDR3 loop reads CASSPGGFQHNEQFF. The CDR3 nucleotides read TGTGCCAGCAGTCCAGGGGGGTTTCAGCACAATGAGCAGTTCTTC.

This chain links TRBV11-2 with TRBJ1-6; 10 bases map to TRBD1. Unmatched junction bases numbered 14, after V lost 5 bases and J lost 7 bases. The CDR3 is 18 residues long. CDR1 is SGHAT and CDR2 is FQNNGV in the germline V gene. Here the CDR3 reads CASSTRTGTGDSNSPLHF. CDR3 sequence (DNA): TGTGCCAGCAGCACCCGTACCGGGACAGGGGATTCAAATTCACCCCTCCACTTT.

In this sample, this clonotype turned up many times. The J gene is TRBJ2-1, the V gene TRBV5-1; D call uncertain. Trimming left V 0 bases short and J 9 bases short, with 7 bases between. This CDR3 is built from 12 residues. CDR1 is SGHRS, CDR2 YFSETQ, per germline. The CDR3 DNA sequence: TGCGCCAGCAGCTTGGAGTGGGGTGAGCAGTTCTTC. It yields the protein CASSLEWGEQFF.

In its sample, this clonotype was seen a few times. This sequence joins TRBV4-2 and TRBJ1-1; D unresolved. Trimming cost V 0 bases and J 0 bases, with 11 bases left between them. CDR3 length: 16 residues. Germline CDR1 is LGHNA and CDR2 is YNFKEQ. The CDR3 DNA follows: TGTGCCAGCAGCCAAGATTTTTCCAGGATGAACACTGAAGCTTTCTTT. The encoded protein is CASSQDFSRMNTEAFF.

The CDR3 is CASSPRDRINGNTIYF. CDR3 nucleotides: TGTGCCAGCTCACCACGGGACCGGATCAATGGAAACACCATATATTTT. The rearrangement joins TRBV18 to TRBJ1-3; D may be TRBD1 (5 bases). Germline loops: CDR1 KGHSH, CDR2 LQKENI. This CDR3 is built from 16 residues. V was pared by 1 base and J by 3 bases, with 13 bases between.